The 16 T cell receptor beta chains in this list originate from one sample, sequenced in a study of CD8 T cells in Susac syndrome. cDNA came from about 0.5 to 1 ug RNA primed by random hexamers. TCRdb used MiXCR to reprocess the immunoSEQ multiplex PCR reads, holding one entry per CDR3 protein. The sample holds 55,000 to 75,000 distinct CDR3 sequences; 93% are singletons and the top ten take around 0.15%. The material sequenced was CD4+ T cells from PBMCs. The source of these receptors is a human donor with Susac syndrome.

The chain joins TRBV4-2 to TRBJ2-3; 10 bases fit TRBD2. Trimming took 2 bases from V and 8 from J; bases not matched to a gene: 4. Germline V gene lookup returns CDR1 LGHNA and CDR2 YNFKEQ. The CDR3 length is 14 residues. CDR3 amino acids: CASSQTSGVATQYF. CDR3 DNA sequence: TGTGCCAGCAGCCAAACTAGCGGGGTTGCTACGCAGTATTTT.

The CDR3: CASKSPGATDTQYF. The DNA for the CDR3 is TGCGCCAGCAAGAGCCCCGGAGCCACAGATACGCAGTATTTT. V and J are TRBV5-1 and TRBJ2-3; D call uncertain. V lost 6 bases, J lost 2 bases, and 13 bases lay in between. CDR1 is SGHRS and CDR2 is YFSETQ in the germline V gene. The CDR3 extends over 14 amino acids.

The rearrangement links TRBV6-2 or TRBV6-3 to TRBJ1-2; 8 positions agree with TRBD1. CDR1 and CDR2 (germline): MNHEY, SVGEGT. V was clipped by 8 bases and J by 6 bases; unmatched bases: 11. The CDR3 totals 14 residues. The CDR3 sequence: CASRRADRDHGYTF. CDR3 in DNA: TGTGCCAGCCGACGGGCGGACAGGGATCATGGCTACACCTTC.

The chain employs TRBV28 and TRBJ2-1; D gene ambiguous. Between the trimmed V and J ends, which lost 4 bases and 4 bases, there was a span of 14 bases. This CDR3 spans 15 amino acids. Germline V gene data show CDR1 as MDHEN and CDR2 as SYDVKM. The CDR3 coding sequence is TGTGCCAGCAGTTCGAGGAGTTGGGATTACAATGAGCAGTTCTTC. Its translation: CASSSRSWDYNEQFF.

The CDR3 DNA reads TGTGCCAGCAGTGAGGACCACAGGGGCATTCAGTACTTC. It specifies CASSEDHRGIQYF. The chain uses TRBV6-4 and TRBJ2-4, with TRBD1 identical over 7 bases. Germline V gives CDR1 MRHNA, CDR2 SNTAGT. With 3 bases clipped from V and 9 bases from J, the junction kept 5 bases outside the gene matches. The CDR3 contains 13 residues.

V gene TRBV2 combines with J gene TRBJ1-4; 7 bases align to TRBD1. Germline V lookup: CDR1 SNHLY, CDR2 FYNNEI. The CDR3 covers 15 residues. After removal of 7 bases from V and 3 bases from J, the junction contained 8 bases not matched to a gene. CDR3 sequence (DNA): TGTGCCAGCAACTCACAGGGGTCTCCTAATGAAAAACTGTTTTTT. As protein: CASNSQGSPNEKLFF.

V is TRBV5-1 and J is TRBJ2-5, with D maybe TRBD2 (6 bases). Per germline, CDR1 SGHRS and CDR2 YFSETQ. The ends were cut back, 5 bases at V and 5 bases at J, with 16 bases in the middle. The CDR3 extends over 14 amino acids. The CDR3: CASRNTGTEETQYF. DNA of the CDR3: TGCGCCAGCAGAAATACCGGGACTGAGGAGACCCAGTACTTC.

The rearrangement links TRBV11-2 to TRBJ2-5; 9 positions agree with TRBD2. Trimming took 0 bases from V and 2 from J; bases not matched to a gene: 4. Germline CDR1 is SGHAT and CDR2 is FQNNGV. The CDR3 covers 16 residues. The CDR3 DNA reads as TGTGCCAGCAGCTTAGAACCCAGCGGGGGGCAAGAGACCCAGTACTTC. As protein: CASSLEPSGGQETQYF.

V and J are TRBV5-1 and TRBJ2-3, with D unclear. Germline CDR1 SGHRS, CDR2 YFSETQ. V was shortened by 5 bases and J by 0 bases, with 13 bases between the two germline ends. This CDR3 has 15 residues. The CDR3 coding sequence is TGCGCCAGCAGTTTCTACGGTCGCAGCACAGATACGCAGTATTTT. Its protein is CASSFYGRSTDTQYF.

The V call is TRBV14, the J call TRBJ1-5, with D tentatively TRBD1 (6 bases). V was shortened by 2 bases and J by 5 bases, with 7 bases between the two germline ends. The CDR3 is 13 residues long. Germline V gene sequence: CDR1 SGHDN, CDR2 FVKESK. CDR3 protein: CASSQQGYQPQHF. The CDR3 DNA reads TGTGCCAGCAGCCAACAGGGGTATCAGCCCCAGCATTTT.

The gene calls are TRBV9 and TRBJ1-1; 7 positions agree with TRBD1. The CDR3 totals 15 residues. V was clipped by 4 bases and J by 6 bases; unmatched bases: 12. CDR1 is SGDLS and CDR2 is YYNGEE in the germline V gene. The CDR3 loop is CASSQSGTALSEAFF. CDR3 nucleotide sequence: TGTGCCAGCAGCCAATCCGGGACAGCCCTCTCTGAAGCTTTCTTT.

This chain connects TRBV20-1 to TRBJ1-2; the match to TRBD1 covers 7 bases. Germline CDR1 and CDR2: DFQATT and SNEGSKA (reference sequence). V lost 4 bases, J lost 7 bases, and 6 bases stayed unmatched. The CDR3 totals 12 residues. In nucleotides, the CDR3 is TGCAGTGCTACCTTCGGACAGGTTGGCTACACCTTC. This translates into CSATFGQVGYTF.

With regard to this clonotype: A junction end diverges from the germline sequence, so it may reflect a read error. V usage is TRBV20-1 and J usage is TRBJ2-7, with 8 positions matching TRBD2. The CDR3 is 12 residues long. Germline values: CDR1 DFQATT, CDR2 SNEGSKA (reference sequence). This chain's CDR3 is CSARDRSGGRNF. The CDR3 DNA follows: TGCAGTGCTAGAGATAGGAGCGGGGGAAGGAACTTC.

V gene TRBV7-2 combines with J gene TRBJ2-1; 9 bases align to TRBD1. This CDR3 has 15 amino acids. J lost 3 bases, V lost 3 bases, and 3 bases had no gene match. The germline gives CDR1 SGHTA, CDR2 FQGNSA. CDR3: CASSFGTGIYNEQFF. In DNA, the CDR3 is TGTGCCAGCAGCTTTGGGACAGGGATCTACAATGAGCAGTTCTTC.

Details on this clonotype: The junction and the germline gene differ at one end; a read error may be behind it. The CDR3 bases are TGCAGTGCTGGAGACAGGGGAACGCTGGATGAAAAACTGTTTTTT. The encoded protein is CSAGDRGTLDEKLFF. The chain joins TRBV20-1 to TRBJ1-4; 8 nucleotides align to TRBD1. CDR3 size: 15 residues. Germline CDR1 reads DFQATT; CDR2 reads SNEGSKA (reference sequence).

J is TRBJ1-1 and V is TRBV2; D gene ambiguous. Germline V CDR1 and CDR2: SNHLY, FYNNEI. Trimming pared 2 bases from V and 3 bases from J, leaving 10 bases between. There are 14 residues in the CDR3. The CDR3 reads CASSESGQYTEAFF. CDR3 DNA sequence: TGTGCCAGCAGTGAAAGTGGCCAGTACACTGAAGCTTTCTTT.